This T cell receptor beta chain is drawn from a study of read filtering for tumor transcriptome and immune sequencing. Across the study: Whole-transcriptome libraries were prepared after DNase treatment.

At the time of active disease, bone marrow was collected from every patient. Study-wide results and limits: RNA-seq captured clonotypes less deeply and reliably than IR-seq.

This clonotype occurred a few times. Its antigen is unknown. This library used about 400 ng RNA and molecular barcoded adaptors spanning alpha/delta and beta/gamma chains. Using its own MiXCR run on the reads, TCRdb lists one record per CDR3 protein. The repertoire consists of more than 70,000 distinct CDR3 sequences, with 20% to 25% occurring once and the leading ten covering about an eighth. Germline V CDR1 and CDR2: LGHDT, YNNKEL (reference sequence). V was pared by 4 bases and J by 2 bases, with 11 bases of the junction left unmatched. This CDR3 has 17 residues. Sequencing was carried out using a population of CD138-negative cells sorted from bone marrow. This TCR derives from a donor older than 35 with multiple myeloma. V is TRBV3-1 and J is TRBJ2-3, with 8 bases lining up with TRBD2. DNA for the CDR3: TGTGCCAGCAGCCCCCAGTACGGGGGGGGTTACACAGATACGCAGTATTTT. Translating gives CASSPQYGGGYTDTQYF.